The 5 T cell receptor beta chains in this list originate from one sample, sequenced in a study of CD8+CD57+ T cells in acquired aplastic anemia. Both TCR beta VDJ combination and CDR3 sequence profiling were carried out. Genomic DNA was the template for this profiling. TCRdb itself ran the reads through MiXCR, one entry per CDR3 protein. This table has 180,000 or so distinct CDR3 sequences, around 45% appearing once. Sequenced input: sorted CD4+, CD8+, or CD8+CD57+ T cells (not recorded which) from PBMCs. The receptor set was obtained from a human donor in good health.

In its sample, this clonotype was seen many times. The CDR3, as DNA: TGTGCCAGCAGTGCAAAGTCAGATACGCAGTATTTT. It specifies CASSAKSDTQYF. V usage is TRBV6-1 and J usage is TRBJ2-3; D ambiguous. The V end was cut by 4 bases, the J end by 4 bases, with 6 bases between. This CDR3 comprises 12 residues. In germline, CDR1 is MNHNS, CDR2 SASEGT.

The chain links TRBV7-9 to TRBJ2-7; D not resolved. V dropped 0 bases and J dropped 6 bases, with 6 bases sitting between them. The germline V gene has CDR1 SEHNR and CDR2 FQNEAQ (reference sequence). This CDR3 comprises 12 residues. The CDR3 nucleotides read TGTGCCAGCAGCTTAGCCAAGGGCGAGCAGTACTTC. This codes for CASSLAKGEQYF.

This clonotype was found many times. The genes are TRBV5-1 and TRBJ2-7; 8 bases align to TRBD1. This CDR3 has 16 amino acids. Trimming cost V 0 bases and J 4 bases; bases outside gene matches: 9. The germline gives CDR1 SGHRS, CDR2 YFSETQ. This CDR3 is CASSLALRTGPYEQYF. Here the CDR3 DNA reads TGCGCCAGCAGCTTGGCTCTACGGACAGGGCCTTACGAGCAGTACTTC.

In the case of this clonotype: Since no conserved phenylalanine or tryptophan closes the CDR3, a read error is the likely cause. This chain connects TRBV19 to TRBJ2-5, with D possibly matching TRBD2 (5 bases). CDR3 length: 15 residues. Germline CDR1 and CDR2: LNHDA and SQIVND (reference sequence). Between the trimmed V and J ends, which lost 7 bases and 3 bases, there was a span of 18 bases. The CDR3 nucleotides read TGTGCCAGTAAGACCTTAGGAGGCGCAAAAGAGACCCAGTACCTC. Protein sequence: CASKTLGGAKETQYL.

The chain is built from TRBV13 and TRBJ2-3; a weak D match, TRBD1 (5 bases). The CDR3 covers 13 residues. V gave up 8 bases and J gave up 8 bases, with 17 bases separating them. Looked up from germline, CDR1 is PRHDT and CDR2 is FYEKMQ (reference sequence). CDR3 loop: CASQGNDRGTQYF. DNA for the CDR3: TGTGCCAGCCAAGGGAATGATAGGGGTACGCAGTATTTT.